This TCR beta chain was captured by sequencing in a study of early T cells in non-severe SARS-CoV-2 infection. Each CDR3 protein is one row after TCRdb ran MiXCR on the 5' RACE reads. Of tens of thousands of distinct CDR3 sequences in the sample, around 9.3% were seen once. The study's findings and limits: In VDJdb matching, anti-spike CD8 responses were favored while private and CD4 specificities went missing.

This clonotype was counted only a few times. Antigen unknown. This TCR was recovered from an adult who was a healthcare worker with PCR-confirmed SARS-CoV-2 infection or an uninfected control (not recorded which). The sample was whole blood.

The CDR3 is CASSAGTGNYGYTF. The DNA for the CDR3 is TGTGCCAGCAGCGCCGGGACAGGAAACTATGGCTACACCTTC. The rearrangement links TRBV7-9 to TRBJ1-2, with 8 positions matching TRBD1. This CDR3 spans 14 amino acids. The trim removed 5 bases at V and 2 bases at J, leaving 4 bases unmatched. Germline-derived CDR1 and CDR2 are SEHNR and FQNEAQ (reference sequence).